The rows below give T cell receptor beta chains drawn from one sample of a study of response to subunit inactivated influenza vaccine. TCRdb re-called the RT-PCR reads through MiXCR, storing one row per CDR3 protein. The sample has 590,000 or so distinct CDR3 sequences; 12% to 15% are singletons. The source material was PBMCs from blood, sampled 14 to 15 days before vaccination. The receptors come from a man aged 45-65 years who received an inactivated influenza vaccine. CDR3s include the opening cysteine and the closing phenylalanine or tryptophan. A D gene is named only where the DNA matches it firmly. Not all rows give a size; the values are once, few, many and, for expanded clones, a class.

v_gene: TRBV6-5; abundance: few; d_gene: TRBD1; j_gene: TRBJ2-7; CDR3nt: TGTGCCAGCAGTTACTCGTTTCAGGGGGCCTACGAGCAGTACTTC; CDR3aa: CASSYSFQGAYEQYF
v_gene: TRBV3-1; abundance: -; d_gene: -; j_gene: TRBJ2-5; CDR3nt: TGTGCCAGCAGCTTCCGAGGGTCCCAGGGCCAGACCCAGTACTTC; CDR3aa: CASSFRGSQGQTQYF
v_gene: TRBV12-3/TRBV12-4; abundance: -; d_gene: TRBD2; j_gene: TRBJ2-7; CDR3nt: TGTGCCAGCAGTTTGATTGGCCTAGCGGACTCCTACGAGCAGTACTTC; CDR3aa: CASSLIGLADSYEQYF
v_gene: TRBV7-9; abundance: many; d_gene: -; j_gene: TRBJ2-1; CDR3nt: TGTGCCAGCAGCTTTGACGGCGGGTTTTACAATGAGCAGTTCTTC; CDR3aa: CASSFDGGFYNEQFF
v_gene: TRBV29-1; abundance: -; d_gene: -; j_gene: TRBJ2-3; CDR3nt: TGCAGCGTTGAGGGGGTAGATACGCAGTATTTT; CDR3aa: CSVEGVDTQYF
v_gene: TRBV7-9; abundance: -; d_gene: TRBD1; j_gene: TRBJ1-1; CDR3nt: TGTGCCAGCAGCTTCATACAGGGGATTACTGAAGCTTTCTTT; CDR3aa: CASSFIQGITEAFF
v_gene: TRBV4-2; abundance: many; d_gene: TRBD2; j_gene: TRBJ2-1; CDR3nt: TGTGCCAGCAGCCGGACTAGCGGGAGGGCCGGCAATGAGCAGTTCTTC; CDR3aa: CASSRTSGRAGNEQFF
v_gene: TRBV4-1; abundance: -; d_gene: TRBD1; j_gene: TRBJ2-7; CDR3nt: TGCGCCAGCAGCCAAGATATGGGGACAGGTTCACTCTCCTACGAGCAGTACTTC; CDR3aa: CASSQDMGTGSLSYEQYF
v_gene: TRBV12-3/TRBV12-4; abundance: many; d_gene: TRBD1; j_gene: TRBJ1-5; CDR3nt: TGTGCCAGCAGTTTCGGACAGGGTAAACAGCCCCAGCATTTT; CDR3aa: CASSFGQGKQPQHF
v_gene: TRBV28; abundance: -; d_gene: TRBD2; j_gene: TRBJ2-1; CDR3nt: TGTGCCAGCAGTCCGGGACTAGCGGGAGTGGTTGAGCAGTTCTTC; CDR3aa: CASSPGLAGVVEQFF
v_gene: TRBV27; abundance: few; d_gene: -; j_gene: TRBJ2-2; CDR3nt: TGTGCCAGCAGTTTAAGCGTCTCTGGCGGGGAGCTGTTTTTT; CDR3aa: CASSLSVSGGELFF
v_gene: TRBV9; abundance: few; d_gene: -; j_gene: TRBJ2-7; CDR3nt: TGTGCCAGCAGCGTAGGACAGAACAGCTACGAGCAGTACTTC; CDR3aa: CASSVGQNSYEQYF
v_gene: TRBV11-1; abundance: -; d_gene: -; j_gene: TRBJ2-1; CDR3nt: TGTGCCAGCAGAACTGGACAGCGCAATGAGCAGTTCTTC; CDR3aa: CASRTGQRNEQFF
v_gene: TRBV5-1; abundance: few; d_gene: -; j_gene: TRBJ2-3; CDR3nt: TGCGCCAGTCTAAACCTAGGAGCCCCGGGAGATACGCAGTATTTT; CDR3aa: CASLNLGAPGDTQYF
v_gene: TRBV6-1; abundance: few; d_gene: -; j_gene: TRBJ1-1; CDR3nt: TGTGCCAGCAGTCCCCCGACAATTCGGAAAACTGAAGCTTTCTTT; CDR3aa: CASSPPTIRKTEAFF
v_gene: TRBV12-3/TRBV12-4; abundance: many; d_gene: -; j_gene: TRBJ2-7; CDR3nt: TGTGCCAGCAGTTCGACAGACAAATACGAGCAGTACTTC; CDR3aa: CASSSTDKYEQYF
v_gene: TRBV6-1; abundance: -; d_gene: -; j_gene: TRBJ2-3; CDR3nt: TGTGCCAGCAGCCCCGAAGGGGTCACAGATACGCAGTATTTT; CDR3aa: CASSPEGVTDTQYF
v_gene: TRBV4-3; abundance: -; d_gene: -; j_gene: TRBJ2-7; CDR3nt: TGCGCCAGCAGCCAAGATCTGGGGACGGGCTACGAGCAGTACTTC; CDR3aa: CASSQDLGTGYEQYF
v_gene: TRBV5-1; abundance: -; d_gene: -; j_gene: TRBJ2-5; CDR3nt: TGCGCCAGCAGCTTGTTCTTAGTACCGACAGAACAAGAGACCCAGTACTTC; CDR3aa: CASSLFLVPTEQETQYF
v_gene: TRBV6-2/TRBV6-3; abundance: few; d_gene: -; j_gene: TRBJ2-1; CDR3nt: TGTGCCAGCAGCACCATAGCCATTGAGCAGTTCTTC; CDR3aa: CASSTIAIEQFF
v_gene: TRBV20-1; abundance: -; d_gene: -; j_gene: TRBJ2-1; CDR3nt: TGCAGTGCTAAGACCTCCGGGACCGTAATTCGGGAGCAGTTCTTC; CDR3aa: CSAKTSGTVIREQFF
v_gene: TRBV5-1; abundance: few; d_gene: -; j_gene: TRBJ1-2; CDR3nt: TGCGCCAGCAGCGCAAACCGGGACGGGCAGACCTTC; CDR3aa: CASSANRDGQTF
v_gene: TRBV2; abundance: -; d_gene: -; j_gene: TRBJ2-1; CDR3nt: TGTGCCAGCAGTTATGCCAGTCCGGGAGCCGGGTATGAGCAGTTCTTC; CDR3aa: CASSYASPGAGYEQFF
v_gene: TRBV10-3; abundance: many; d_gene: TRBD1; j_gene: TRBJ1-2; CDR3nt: TGTGCCATCAGTGAACCCGGGACAGGGGCTTCTGGCTACACCTTC; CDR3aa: CAISEPGTGASGYTF
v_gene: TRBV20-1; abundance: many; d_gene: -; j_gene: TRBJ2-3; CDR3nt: TGCAGTGCTAGAGGGGGGACGGCGAACACAGATACGCAGTATTTT; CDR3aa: CSARGGTANTDTQYF
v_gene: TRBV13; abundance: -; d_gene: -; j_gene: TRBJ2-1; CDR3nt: TGTGCCAGCAGCTTAGGGCCTGTGCCGTCTACAAATGAGCAGTTCTTC; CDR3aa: CASSLGPVPSTNEQFF
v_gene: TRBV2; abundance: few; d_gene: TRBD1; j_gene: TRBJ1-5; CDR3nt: TGTGCCAGCAGTGTCGGACAGGGGTATCAGCCCCAGCATTTT; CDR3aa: CASSVGQGYQPQHF
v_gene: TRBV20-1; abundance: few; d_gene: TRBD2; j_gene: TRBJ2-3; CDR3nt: TGCAGTGCTGCCCCCTTTTTAGCGGGAGGCACAGATACGCAGTATTTT; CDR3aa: CSAAPFLAGGTDTQYF
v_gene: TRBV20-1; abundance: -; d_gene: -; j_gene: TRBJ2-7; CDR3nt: TGCAGTGCTAGAGATTTGCGGACAGCGACCTACGAGCAGTACTTC; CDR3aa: CSARDLRTATYEQYF
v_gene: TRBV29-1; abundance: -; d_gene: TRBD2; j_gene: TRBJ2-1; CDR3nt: TGCAGCGTTGATCCTAGCGGGGGGAGGGCTGAGCAGTTCTTC; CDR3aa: CSVDPSGGRAEQFF
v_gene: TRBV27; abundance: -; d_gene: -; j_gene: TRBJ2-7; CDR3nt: TGTGCCAGCAGTCGAAACCCGGACAGAAGCTCCTACGAGCAGTACTTC; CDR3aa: CASSRNPDRSSYEQYF
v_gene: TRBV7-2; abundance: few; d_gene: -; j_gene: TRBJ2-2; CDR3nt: TGTGCCAGCAGCTTAGGGCGACTTATTTTCTCGGGGGACGGGGAGCTGTTTTTT; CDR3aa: CASSLGRLIFSGDGELFF
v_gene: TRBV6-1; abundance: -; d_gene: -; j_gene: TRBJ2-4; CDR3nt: TGTGCCAGCAGTCCGACCTTTCCAGCGGATCTAGCCAAAAACATTCAGTACTTC; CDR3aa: CASSPTFPADLAKNIQYF
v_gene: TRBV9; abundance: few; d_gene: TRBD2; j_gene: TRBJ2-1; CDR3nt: TGTGCCAGCAGCGTGAGGGGAGCGGGAGACAATGAGCAGTTCTTC; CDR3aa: CASSVRGAGDNEQFF
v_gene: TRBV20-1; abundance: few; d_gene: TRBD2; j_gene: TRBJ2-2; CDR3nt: TGCAGTGCTATAGCGGGAGGCGCGAACACCGGGGAGCTGTTTTTT; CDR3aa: CSAIAGGANTGELFF
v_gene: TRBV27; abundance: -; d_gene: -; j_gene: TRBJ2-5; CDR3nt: TGTGCCAGCAGTTTATGGCGGGGAGAGACCCAGTACTTC; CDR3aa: CASSLWRGETQYF
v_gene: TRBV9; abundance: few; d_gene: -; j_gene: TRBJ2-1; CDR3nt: TGTGCCAGCAGCGTTCTAGTAGCGAGCTCCTACAATGAGCAGTTCTTC; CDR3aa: CASSVLVASSYNEQFF
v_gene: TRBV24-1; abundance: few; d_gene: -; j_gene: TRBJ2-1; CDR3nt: TGTGCCACCAGTGACCATCAAGACTCCTACAATGAGCAGTTCTTC; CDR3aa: CATSDHQDSYNEQFF
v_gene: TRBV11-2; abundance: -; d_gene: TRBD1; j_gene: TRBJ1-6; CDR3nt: TGTGCCAGCAGGACAGGGCGGGGAGTCAATTCACCCCTCCACTTT; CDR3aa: CASRTGRGVNSPLHF
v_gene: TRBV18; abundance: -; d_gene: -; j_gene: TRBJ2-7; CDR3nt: TGTGCCAGCTCACCCCGGGACACCGCCTACGAGCAGTACTTC; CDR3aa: CASSPRDTAYEQYF
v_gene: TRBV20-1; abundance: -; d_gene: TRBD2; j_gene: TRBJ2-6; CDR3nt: TGCAGTGCTAGGGCCTTCAAAGGTAGCGGGGCTGGGGCCAACGTCCTGACTTTC; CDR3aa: CSARAFKGSGAGANVLTF
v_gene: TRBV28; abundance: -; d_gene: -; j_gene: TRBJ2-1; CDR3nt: TGTGCCAGCAGCATAGACAGGCATGTCAATGAGCAGTTCTTC; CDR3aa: CASSIDRHVNEQFF
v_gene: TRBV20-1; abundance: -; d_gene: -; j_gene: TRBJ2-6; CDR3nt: TGCTGTGCTAGAGACCAGGGGACTGGGGCCAACGTCCTGACTTTC; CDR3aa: CCARDQGTGANVLTF
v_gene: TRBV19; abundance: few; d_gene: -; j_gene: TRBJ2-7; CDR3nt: TGTGCCAGCTCAACCGGGACGTGGAACGAGCAGTACTTC; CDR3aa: CASSTGTWNEQYF
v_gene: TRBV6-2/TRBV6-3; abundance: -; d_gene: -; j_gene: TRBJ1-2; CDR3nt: TGTGCCAGCAGTTACGCGTTCGGAGATCGAATAGGTGGCTACACCTTC; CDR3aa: CASSYAFGDRIGGYTF
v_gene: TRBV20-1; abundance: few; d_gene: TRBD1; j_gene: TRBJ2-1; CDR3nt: TGCAGTGCTTCCGCCGGGACAGGGGTCTATGAGCAGTTCTTC; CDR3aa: CSASAGTGVYEQFF
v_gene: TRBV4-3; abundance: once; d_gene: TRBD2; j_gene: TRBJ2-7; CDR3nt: TGCGCCAGCAGCCAATCATGGACTAGCGGGAGATTCGAGCAGTACTTC; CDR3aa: CASSQSWTSGRFEQYF
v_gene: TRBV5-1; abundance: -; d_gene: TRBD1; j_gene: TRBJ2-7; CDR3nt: TGCGCCAGCAGCTTGGGATCAGGGGGCGGTTACGAGCAGTACTTC; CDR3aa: CASSLGSGGGYEQYF
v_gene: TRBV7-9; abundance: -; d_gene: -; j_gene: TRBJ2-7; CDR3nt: TGTGCCAGCAGCTTAGAGGGCCCCGAGCAGTACTTC; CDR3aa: CASSLEGPEQYF
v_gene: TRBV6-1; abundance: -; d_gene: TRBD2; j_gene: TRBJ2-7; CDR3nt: TGTGCCAGCAGTACGCCGAGACTAGCGGGAGAGTCCTACGAGCAGTACTTC; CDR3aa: CASSTPRLAGESYEQYF
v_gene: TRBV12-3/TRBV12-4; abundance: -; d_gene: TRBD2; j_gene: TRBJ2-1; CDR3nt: TGTGCCAGCAGTTTTACGATCGGGGGGAATGAGCAGTTCTTC; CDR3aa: CASSFTIGGNEQFF
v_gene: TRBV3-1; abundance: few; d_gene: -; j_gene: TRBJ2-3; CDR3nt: TGTGCCAGCAGCCAATCTATTAGGAGAAAGGATACGCAGTATTTT; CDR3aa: CASSQSIRRKDTQYF
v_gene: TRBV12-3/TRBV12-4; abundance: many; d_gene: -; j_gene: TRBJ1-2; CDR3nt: TGTGCCAGCAGTGAGGACAGAGCTAACTATGGCTACACCTTC; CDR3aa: CASSEDRANYGYTF
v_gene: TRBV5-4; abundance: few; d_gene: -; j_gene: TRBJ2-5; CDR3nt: TGTGCCAGCAGCTCGGGGGCGTCAGGCGGGCTGGAGACCCAGTACTTC; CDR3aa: CASSSGASGGLETQYF
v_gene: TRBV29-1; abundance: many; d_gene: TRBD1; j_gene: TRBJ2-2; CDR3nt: TGCAGCGTACAGGACAGGGCGAACACCGGGGAGCTGTTTTTT; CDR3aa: CSVQDRANTGELFF
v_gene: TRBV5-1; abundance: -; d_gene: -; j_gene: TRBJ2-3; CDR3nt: TGCGCCAGCAGAACACAGGGCGTTATACTTAGCACAGATACGCAGTATTTT; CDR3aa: CASRTQGVILSTDTQYF